This T cell receptor beta chain was sequenced for a study of blood T cell repertoires in COVID-19. Some clones are missing from TCRdb's copy, which holds only in-frame ones; the method was immunoSEQ multiplex PCR. Here the sample spans over 85,000 clones, around 76% being singletons. J lost 6 bases, V lost 2 bases, and 13 bases had no gene match. CDR3 length: 16 residues. Germline V gives CDR1 MGHRA, CDR2 YSYEKL. Specimen: peripheral blood. The gene calls are TRBV4-1 and TRBJ2-7, with TRBD1 matching over 7 bases. The receptor was isolated from a woman over 75 with acute or convalescent COVID-19. The CDR3 protein is CASSQQEAGGRTEQYF. The CDR3 nucleotides read TGCGCCAGCAGCCAACAAGAGGCAGGGGGTCGTACCGAGCAGTACTTC.